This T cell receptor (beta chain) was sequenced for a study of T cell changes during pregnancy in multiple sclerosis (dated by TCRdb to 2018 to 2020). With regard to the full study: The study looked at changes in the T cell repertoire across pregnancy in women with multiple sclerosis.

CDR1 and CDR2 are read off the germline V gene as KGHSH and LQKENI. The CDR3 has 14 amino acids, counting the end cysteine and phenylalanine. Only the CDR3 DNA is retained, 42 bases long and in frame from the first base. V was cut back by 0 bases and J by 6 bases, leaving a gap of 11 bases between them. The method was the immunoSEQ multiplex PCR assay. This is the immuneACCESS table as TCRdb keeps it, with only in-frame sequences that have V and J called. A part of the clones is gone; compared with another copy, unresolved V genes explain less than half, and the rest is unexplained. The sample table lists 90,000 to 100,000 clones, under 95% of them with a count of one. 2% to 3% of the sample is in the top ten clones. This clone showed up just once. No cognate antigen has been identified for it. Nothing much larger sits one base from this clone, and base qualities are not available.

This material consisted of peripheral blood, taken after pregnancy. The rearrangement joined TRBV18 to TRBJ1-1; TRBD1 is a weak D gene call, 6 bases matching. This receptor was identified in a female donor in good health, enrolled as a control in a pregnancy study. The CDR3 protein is CASSPPRGSAEAFF. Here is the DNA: TGTGCCAGCTCACCACCGAGGGGGAGTGCTGAAGCTTTCTTT.